This T cell receptor (beta chain) was identified in a study of T cell changes during pregnancy in multiple sclerosis. CDR1 is SGHNT, CDR2 YYREEE, per germline (reference sequence). The CDR3 is 15 residues long. The table came from immunoSEQ multiplex PCR; TCRdb's copy has only in-frame clones and leaves some out. The data hold approximately 35,000 clones, with 90% observed a single time. The source was CD4+ T cells from peripheral blood mononuclear cells, collected in the second trimester of pregnancy. The rearrangement uses TRBV5-4 and TRBJ2-5; TRBD1 matches at 7 bases. The DNA end is a closer match to TRBJ2-7, so the J assignment may be wrong. The receptor comes from a female donor in good health, enrolled as a control in a pregnancy study. In nucleotides, the CDR3 is TGTGCCAGCAGCTTGGGACAGGGCCGGTCCTACGAGCAGTACTTC. Translating gives CASSLGQGRSYEQYF.